The entry that follows covers one TCR beta chain sequence. Its matching antigen is unknown. This entry belongs to a study of CD8 T cells in Susac syndrome. The CDR3 has 15 amino acids. Per the germline V gene, CDR1 is KGHDR and CDR2 is SFDVKD. V lost 5 bases to trimming and J lost 5 bases; unmatched junction nucleotides: 3. Reverse transcription used roughly 0.45 to 1 ug RNA and random hexamers. Coverage of TCR beta CDR3 amplification by immunoSEQ multiplex PCR extended to 54 Vbeta and 13 Jbeta. TCRdb reprocessed the immunoSEQ multiplex PCR reads via MiXCR and lists one record per CDR3 protein. Here the sample spans 250,000 to 350,000 distinct CDR3 sequences, 92% being singletons. Study observations and caveats: The TCR sequencing and HLA analysis in the study involved a relatively small number of individuals, as the study acknowledged.

The chain couples TRBV24-1 to TRBJ2-5, with 14 positions matching TRBD2. The origin of this receptor is a human donor with multiple sclerosis. The sequencing input was CD4+ T cells from PBMCs. For the CDR3, the DNA is TGTGCCACCAGTGCCGGACTAGCGGGAGGTGAGACCCAGTACTTC. The encoded protein is CATSAGLAGGETQYF.